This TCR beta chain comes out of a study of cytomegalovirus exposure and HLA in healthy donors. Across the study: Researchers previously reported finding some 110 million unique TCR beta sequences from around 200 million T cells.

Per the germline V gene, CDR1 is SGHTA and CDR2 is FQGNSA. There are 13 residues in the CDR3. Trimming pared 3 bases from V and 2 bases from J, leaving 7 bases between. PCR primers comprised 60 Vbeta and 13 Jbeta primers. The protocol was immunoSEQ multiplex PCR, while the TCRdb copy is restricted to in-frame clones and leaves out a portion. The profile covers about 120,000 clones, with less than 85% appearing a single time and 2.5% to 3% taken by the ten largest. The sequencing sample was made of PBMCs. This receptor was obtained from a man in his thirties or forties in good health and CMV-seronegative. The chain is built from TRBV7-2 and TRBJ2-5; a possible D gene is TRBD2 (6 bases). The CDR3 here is CASSLGLQETQYF. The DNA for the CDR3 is TGTGCCAGCAGCTTGGGACTGCAAGAGACCCAGTACTTC.